The present T cell receptor (beta chain) was sequenced within a study of regulatory T cells in long-lasting Graves disease. Study observations and caveats: New patients shared 750 to 1,000 public clonotypes, and persistent patients shared more, with 2,741.

This clonotype was seen at least ten times. Its target is not known. Both iRepertoire HTBI primers and Arm-PCR of CDR3 regions were used to build the TCR beta libraries. Each CDR3 protein is one row after TCRdb ran MiXCR on the multiplex PCR reads. The profile covers about 540,000 distinct CDR3 sequences, with around an eighth appearing a single time and roughly 10% taken by the ten largest. The time point here: newly diagnosed GD, antithyroid drugs for less than 3 months. With RNA extracted from PBMCs as input, the TCR library was made. The germline CDR1 and CDR2 sequences are SGHRS and YFSETQ. Germline trimming cut 3 bases from V and 2 bases from J; bases unmatched to any gene: 11. The CDR3 runs to 18 residues. This same sample was also part of a study on T cells in Graves' hyperthyroidism and ophthalmopathy. This second study says: Also found in blood were most expanded thyroid clonotypes above 0.001.

The receptor was isolated from a man aged 25-45 years with Graves disease. The rearrangement uses TRBV5-1 and TRBJ2-7; 13 nucleotides line up with TRBD2. Sequenced material: peripheral blood mononuclear cells (PBMCs), taken at new diagnosis, from a patient treated with antithyroid drugs. The CDR3 nucleotides are TGCGCCAGCAGCTCCGAGGGGACTAGCGGGAAGAACGCCTACGAGCAGTACTTC. It encodes CASSSEGTSGKNAYEQYF.